This T cell receptor beta chain was profiled in a study of radiation and T cells in renal cell carcinoma. CDR1 is SGHTA and CDR2 is FQGNSA in the germline V gene. The CDR3 length is 13 residues. Trimming shortened V by 3 bases and J by 2 bases, and 6 bases separated the two germline ends. Using immunoSEQ multiplex PCR, the repertoire was profiled, and TCRdb retains in-frame clones only, with some absent. The data contain about 140,000 clones, 75% to 90% of them seen just once; the ten biggest clones take up roughly 23%. Noted time point: baseline pretreatment blood. Treatment in this sample: 15 Gy SBRT to primary tumor, nephrectomy 4 weeks later. The tumor was a clear cell renal cell carcinoma.

The chain uses TRBV7-2 and TRBJ2-3, with no clear D. The TCR comes from a woman aged 50 to 60 with renal cell carcinoma. Sequencing used blood, obtained from a patient whose treatment included radiotherapy and nephrectomy. The CDR3 region is CASSFRLTDTQYF. CDR3 bases: TGTGCCAGCAGCTTTAGACTCACAGATACGCAGTATTTT.